The clone carrying this T cell receptor (beta chain) appeared once. Its antigen remains unknown. This table comes from immunoSEQ multiplex PCR, and its TCRdb copy is limited to in-frame clones, with some not included. The repertoire consists of around 6,000 clones, with more than 65% occurring once and the leading ten covering around 12%. This sample was included in a study of T cell repertoires in ileal Crohn's disease. Study details: Postoperative therapy was given to about half: 11 thiopurines, 15 to 20 anti-TNF agents. Broader study findings: All patients with clonality above 26.8% had endoscopic recurrence. Mucosal expansions were suggested to be mainly CD8 T cells.

The V end lost 6 bases, the J end lost 5 bases, and 19 bases lay between the germline ends. The CDR3 loop spans 15 amino acids. Germline V gene sequence: CDR1 MDHEN, CDR2 SYDVKM. Sequenced material: ileal tissue. The receptor was isolated from an adult with Crohn's disease. The V and J genes are TRBV28 and TRBJ2-5; tentative D call: TRBD1 (6 bases). The CDR3 nucleotides are TGTGCCAGCAGCCCCAGGGCAGGGGCCCTGGAGACCCAGTACTTC. This encodes CASSPRAGALETQYF.